These T cell receptor beta chains were read from a single sample in a study of tumor and adjacent non-tumor tissue in lung cancer. MiXCR was run by TCRdb on the multiplex PCR reads, yielding one entry per CDR3 protein. The profile shows more than 35,000 distinct CDR3 sequences, roughly 60% of them singletons. Sequenced material: distant non-tumor lung tissue. The receptors originated from a woman aged 40 to 49 with non-small cell lung cancer. Both conserved end residues are part of each CDR3. Clone size is given for some rows only: seen once, a few or many times, or a class if the clone is expanded.

CDR3: CTSKFPGGPGAEAFF
V: TRBV6-5
size: -

CDR3: CASSQAGGRAEQYF
V: TRBV4-1
size: many

CDR3: CASSWGVLYNEQFF
V: TRBV11-3
size: -

CDR3: CASSWGTGVANEQFF
V: TRBV5-1
size: -

CDR3: CAISEPLRESQAFF
V: TRBV10-3
size: -

CDR3: CVSSLGILITDTQYF
V: TRBV5-6
size: -

CDR3: CASSLVITSGANTGELFF
V: TRBV5-1
size: -

CDR3: CASSQTINRAPYGYTF
V: TRBV4-1
size: many

CDR3: CASSLTGGPSNEQLF
V: TRBV5-1
size: -

CDR3: CASSQEGRTDTQYF
V: TRBV4-1
size: -

CDR3: CGAGRQSHEQYF
V: TRBV20-1
size: once

CDR3: CASSSTHGGEGNQPQHF
V: TRBV6-6
size: -

CDR3: CASSLDLAGPTDMQYF
V: TRBV11-3
size: -

CDR3: CASSWTNGDNERFF
V: TRBV11-2
size: -

CDR3: CSVEEGRKGPSYEQYF
V: TRBV29-1
size: many

CDR3: CASSTPGGYDYTF
V: TRBV19
size: -

CDR3: CAISQVLRFPGTEAFF
V: TRBV4-1
size: -

CDR3: CASGRQSTGELFF
V: TRBV12-3/TRBV12-4
size: -

CDR3: CSGIRTNTQYF
V: TRBV29-1
size: -

CDR3: CASSPPQGADTDTEYF
V: TRBV6-5
size: -